The clone carrying this T cell receptor (beta chain) was seen a few times. The antigen is not known. The PCR contained 60 Vbeta and 13 Jbeta primers. Only in-frame clones appear in the TCRdb table, and some are missing; sequencing was by immunoSEQ multiplex PCR. The sample includes about 270,000 clones, around two thirds seen only once; the top ten take approximately 2.5%. CDR1 and CDR2 (germline): SEHNR, FQNEAQ (reference sequence). The CDR3 length is 14 residues. V lost 2 bases and J lost 7, with 9 bases in between. These data belong to a study of cytomegalovirus exposure and HLA in healthy donors. Overall study results and limits: Association of a missense DCLRE1C variant with TCR beta V- and J-gene trimming was reported in a later analysis. HLA restriction was apparent for most CMV-associated TCR beta chains in a later analysis.

The chain uses TRBV7-9 and TRBJ1-6; no clear D gene. This receptor was identified in a female donor in good health and CMV-seronegative. The sequenced sample consisted of PBMCs. The DNA of the CDR3 is TGTGCCAGCAGCTTACGTGGAGAAAATTCACCCCTCCACTTT. It translates to CASSLRGENSPLHF.